This T cell receptor beta chain was sequenced in a study of neurological immune-mediated disorders. Synthesis of cDNA used 5'RACE (with 10-nucleotide random UMIs). Every sequencing run gave over 200 million TCR-beta sequences, taken from 15-18 subjects. Each CDR3 protein gets one entry after TCRdb re-called the 5' RACE reads with MiXCR. The table records some 60,000 distinct CDR3 sequences, about 11% of them present only once. There are many counts of this clonotype. Its antigen is undetermined. The V gene end was trimmed by 3 bases and the J gene end by 12 bases; junction bases not matched to a gene: 16. The V gene's germline CDR1 is SQVTM and CDR2 ANQGSEA. This CDR3 has 14 amino acids. Study-level results: Levels of TCR clonal expansion peaked in HTLV-1-associated myelopathy and reached their lowest in multiple sclerosis, under those of healthy controls.

The time point here: longitudinal time-point 1 (baseline). V gene TRBV29-1 combines with J gene TRBJ2-7, with TRBD1 identical over 8 bases. The receptor was isolated from a male donor with HTLV-1-associated myelopathy (HAM/TSP). The sequenced sample was PBMCs. The CDR3 loop reads CSVEGQGAPPARYF. In DNA form, the CDR3 reads TGCAGCGTTGAGGGCCAGGGGGCTCCTCCGGCTCGGTACTTC.